This T cell receptor beta chain was profiled in a study of monozygotic twins with inflammatory bowel disease. Notes on the study in general: Twins with IBD had fewer clonotypes in common with others than healthy twins, particularly during disease activity. Healthy co-twins, by inverse Simpson, had higher TCRbeta diversity than their siblings with IBD.

As regards this clonotype: The antigen remains unidentified.

Germline CDR1 reads MGHDK; CDR2 reads SYGVNS. This CDR3 comprises 11 residues. Addition of UMIs with a 6-nucleotide sample barcode was achieved by template switching. Following a re-call of the 5' RACE reads, TCRdb has one entry per CDR3 protein and lacks DNA. The sample's table shows approximately 400,000 distinct CDR3 sequences. The sequenced material came from blood. This sequence was found in a human donor with ulcerative colitis or Crohn's disease, or a healthy co-twin of an affected twin (not recorded which). J is TRBJ1-1 and V is TRBV25-1. The CDR3: CASTSTREAFF.